The 20 T cell receptor beta chains below were found in one sample sequenced in a study of blood T cell repertoires in COVID-19. Using immunoSEQ multiplex PCR, the repertoire was profiled, and TCRdb retains in-frame clones only, with some absent. The sample consists of 100,000 to 140,000 clones, about nine tenths of them appearing once. What was sequenced was peripheral blood. The receptors here all came from a middle-aged man with active or convalescent COVID-19.

The J gene is TRBJ1-3, the V gene TRBV2; the match to TRBD1 covers 8 bases. The germline V gene encodes CDR1 SNHLY and CDR2 FYNNEI. The CDR3 loop spans 15 amino acids. V shed 4 bases, J shed 4 bases, and the junction held 6 bases outside the gene matches. The CDR3 loop reads CASSGDRGAGNTIYF. The CDR3 DNA is TGTGCCAGCAGTGGAGACAGGGGAGCCGGAAACACCATATATTTT.

CDR3 bases: TGCAGCGTTGTAACCGGGGAGGGCGGCTACGAGCAGTACTTC. This sequence encodes CSVVTGEGGYEQYF. This chain links TRBV29-1 with TRBJ2-7; 7 bases agree with TRBD2. Germline V lookup: CDR1 SQVTM, CDR2 ANQGSEA. The CDR3 totals 14 residues. J was trimmed by 3 bases and V by 4 bases; bases with no gene match: 9.

This clone has a single count. The chain joins TRBV24-1 to TRBJ1-2; 7 bases fit TRBD1. Germline values: CDR1 KGHDR, CDR2 SFDVKD. The CDR3 consists of 16 residues. V shed 4 bases and J 0 bases; nucleotides not matched to a gene: 7. Written as DNA, the CDR3 is TGTGCCACCAGTGACCCTGGGACAGAAGCTAACTATGGCTACACCTTC. It is translated as CATSDPGTEANYGYTF.

The chain carries TRBV6-5 and TRBJ2-1, with D possibly being TRBD2 (5 bases). Between the trimmed V and J ends, which lost 5 bases and 4 bases, there was a span of 9 bases. CDR3 length: 13 amino acids. Germline-derived CDR1 and CDR2 are MNHEY and SVGAGI. The CDR3 region is CASSLTKYNEQFF. CDR3 in DNA: TGTGCCAGCAGTCTGACTAAGTACAATGAGCAGTTCTTC.

The rearrangement joins TRBV7-2 to TRBJ1-6, with 10 bases lining up with TRBD1. CDR3 length equals 16 residues. Germline CDR1 is SGHTA and CDR2 is FQGNSA. The V and J ends lost 1 base and 10 bases, in that order; junction bases with no gene match: 7. The CDR3 here is CASSLVSGTGVSPLHF. As DNA, the CDR3 is TGTGCCAGCAGCTTAGTATCTGGGACAGGGGTGTCACCCCTCCACTTT. Variable domain in full (rest from reference TRBV7-2 and TRBJ1-6): GAGVSQSPSNKVTEKGKDVELRCDPISGHTALYWYRQSLGQGLEFLIYFQGNSAPDKSGLPSDRFSAERTGGSVSTLTIQRTQQEDSAVYLCASSLVSGTGVSPLHFGNGTRLTVT.

The J gene is TRBJ1-1, the V gene TRBV28; TRBD1 matches 9 bases. The CDR3 covers 15 residues. The V segment lost 6 bases and the J segment 6 bases; nucleotides outside the gene matches: 11. In germline, CDR1 is MDHEN, CDR2 SYDVKM. CDR3 sequence reads: CASSRGQGRRAEAFF. In DNA, the CDR3 is TGTGCCAGCAGCCGGGGACAGGGTAGGCGCGCTGAAGCTTTCTTT.

This clone was seen once. The chain uses TRBV3-1 (or the pseudogene TRBV3-2) and TRBJ1-3, with TRBD1 as a possible D gene (6 bases). V gave up 4 bases and J gave up 1 base, with 20 bases separating them. CDR3 length: 18 amino acids. In germline, CDR1 is LGHDT, CDR2 YNNKEL (reference sequence). The CDR3 protein is CASSRLPGVGRSGNTIYF. The CDR3 bases are TGTGCCAGCAGCCGATTACCAGGGGTCGGTCGATCTGGAAACACCATATATTTT.

The CDR3: CATGTGGYTF. The CDR3 DNA sequence: TGTGCCACCGGGACAGGCGGCTACACCTTC. This chain links TRBV10-3 with TRBJ1-2; TRBD1 agrees at 8 bases. There are 10 residues in the CDR3. Germline lookup yields CDR1 ENHRY and CDR2 SYGVKD. J gave up 8 bases and V 10 bases, and 3 bases lay outside the gene matches.

This clone was picked up one time. V is TRBV2 and J is TRBJ1-1; weak D call: TRBD1 (5 bases). CDR3 length: 15 residues. Looked up from germline, CDR1 is SNHLY and CDR2 is FYNNEI. V was pared by 6 bases and J by 5 bases, with 19 bases between. Here the CDR3 reads CASRADNGGSTEAFF. CDR3 in DNA: TGTGCCAGCAGAGCCGACAACGGGGGTAGTACTGAAGCTTTCTTT.

The rearrangement uses TRBV6-5 and TRBJ1-1; 7 bases match TRBD1. The V gene's germline CDR1 is MNHEY and CDR2 SVGAGI. J lost 5 bases, V lost 6 bases, and 9 bases had no gene match. The CDR3 has 14 amino acids. Here the CDR3 reads CASSLASRGTEAFF. The CDR3 DNA reads TGTGCCAGCAGCCTTGCATCCAGGGGGACTGAAGCTTTCTTT.

V and J are TRBV7-6 and TRBJ2-2, with D possibly matching TRBD2 (6 bases). Between the trimmed V and J ends, which lost 2 bases and 5 bases, there was a span of 12 bases. Per germline, CDR1 SGHVS and CDR2 FNYEAQ. The CDR3 sequence is 15 residues long. CDR3 coding DNA: TGTGCCAGCAGCTTAATTGGAGGGGAGACCGGGGAGCTGTTTTTT. As protein: CASSLIGGETGELFF.

The J gene is TRBJ2-3, the V gene TRBV12-5; tentatively, D is TRBD2 (5 bases). Germline assignment: CDR1 LGHNT and CDR2 FRNRAP. The ends were cut back, 5 bases at V and 6 bases at J, with 18 bases in the middle. The CDR3 has 15 amino acids. CDR3 sequence (DNA): TGTGCTAGTGGTGACGGGGTTCTGTCTCCGGATACGCAGTATTTT. Amino acid sequence: CASGDGVLSPDTQYF.

This chain uses TRBV7-9 with TRBJ1-1; TRBD1 matches 11 bases. Trimming at V came to 5 bases and at J to 6 bases, leaving 8 bases not matched to a gene. Germline V gene lookup returns CDR1 SEHNR and CDR2 FQNEAQ (reference sequence). The CDR3 is 15 residues long. Here the CDR3 reads CASSIGQGARPEAFF. CDR3 nucleotides: TGTGCCAGCAGCATAGGACAGGGGGCCCGACCTGAAGCTTTCTTT.

As to this clone: An end of the junction differs from the germline gene, which may be a read error. The rearrangement uses TRBV5-1 and TRBJ2-1; D might be TRBD2 (6 bases). Germline CDR1 reads SGHRS; CDR2 reads YFSETQ. The CDR3 runs 15 residues. The CDR3 here is CASSLGLSSYNEQFF. The CDR3, as DNA: TGCGCCAGCAGTTTGGGACTGAGCTCCTACAATGAGCAGTTCTTC.

This clone was observed a single time. The chain uses TRBV28 and TRBJ1-3; no firm D call. Trimming removed 8 bases from V and 6 bases from J, with 5 bases in between. The CDR3 loop spans 10 amino acids. The germline gives CDR1 MDHEN, CDR2 SYDVKM. The CDR3 DNA is TGTGCCAGCCTATCAAACACCATATATTTT. Residues: CASLSNTIYF. Looking up the rest from reference TRBV28 and TRBJ1-3 gives the full variable domain: DVKVTQSSRYLVKRTGEKVFLECVQDMDHENMFWYRQDPGLGLRLIYFSYDVKMKEKGDIPEGYSVSREKKERFSLILESASTNQTSMYLCASLSNTIYFGEGSWLTVV.

This chain connects TRBV6-2 or TRBV6-3 to TRBJ2-1, with D maybe TRBD1 (5 bases). CDR3 length: 13 amino acids. Trimming cost V 5 bases and J 4 bases, with 9 bases left between them. Germline V lookup: CDR1 MNHEY, CDR2 SVGEGT. The CDR3 region is CASSTTVYNEQFF. The CDR3 region has the DNA TGTGCCAGCAGTACGACAGTGTACAATGAGCAGTTCTTC.

This chain joins TRBV5-5 and TRBJ2-7, with 9 bases lining up with TRBD1. This CDR3 is built from 16 residues. J was trimmed by 6 bases and V by 3 bases; bases with no gene match: 13. CDR1 and CDR2 from the germline V gene are SGHKS and YYEKEE (reference sequence). CDR3 in amino acids: CASSSRWTGEGGEQYF. The CDR3 coding sequence is TGTGCCAGCAGCTCCCGCTGGACAGGGGAAGGGGGCGAGCAGTACTTC.

This clone was counted only a few times. This sequence joins TRBV7-2 and TRBJ2-4; 9 bases map to TRBD2. CDR1 is SGHTA, CDR2 FQGNSA, per germline. This CDR3 spans 14 amino acids. J gave up 4 bases and V 3 bases, and 1 base lay outside the gene matches. DNA of the CDR3: TGTGCCAGCAGCTTTACTAGCGGGAAAAACATTCAGTACTTC. This translates into CASSFTSGKNIQYF. The entire variable domain, with the rest obtained from reference TRBV7-2 and TRBJ2-4, is as follows: GAGVSQSPSNKVTEKGKDVELRCDPISGHTALYWYRQSLGQGLEFLIYFQGNSAPDKSGLPSDRFSAERTGGSVSTLTIQRTQQEDSAVYLCASSFTSGKNIQYFGAGTRLSVL.

The chain couples TRBV27 to TRBJ1-6, with D tentatively TRBD1 (5 bases). The length of the CDR3 is 15 residues. Germline CDR1 MNHEY, CDR2 SMNVEV (reference sequence). Trimming left V 10 bases short and J 10 bases short, with 23 bases between. Here the CDR3 DNA reads TGTGCCACCTCCGGGGGAGAGGGCATGGGGTCACCCCTCCACTTT. As protein: CATSGGEGMGSPLHF.

The genes are TRBV28 and TRBJ2-7; 8 nucleotides line up with TRBD1. CDR1 and CDR2 from the germline V gene are MDHEN and SYDVKM. V shed 7 bases and J 4 bases; nucleotides not matched to a gene: 21. The CDR3 is made up of 18 amino acids. The CDR3 coding sequence is TGTGCCAGCACTTCCGGGACAGGAATAACAGAAGAGGAATACGAGCAGTACTTC. Translation gives CASTSGTGITEEEYEQYF.